The 21 T cell receptor beta chains below come from one sample, sequenced in a study of identical twins. TCRdb re-analysed the 5' RACE reads in MiXCR, keeping a single row per CDR3 protein. The profile shows around 300,000 distinct CDR3 sequences, roughly 8.6% of them singletons. These records were also assigned to another study, of yellow fever vaccine responses in identical twins.

The sample was memory (CD45RO+) T cells sorted from blood. The source is a young woman in good health.

A few counts support this clonotype. The rearrangement links TRBV3-1 to TRBJ1-2; D might be TRBD1 (5 bases). From germline, CDR1 is LGHDT and CDR2 YNNKEL (reference sequence). V was cut by 2 bases and J by 4 bases, with 8 bases left in between. The CDR3 is made up of 13 amino acids. CDR3 bases: TGTGCCAGCAGCCAACGGGGGGGCTATGGCTACACCTTC. Its protein product is CASSQRGGYGYTF.

The chain has TRBV24-1 and TRBJ2-3, with 12 bases fitting TRBD2. The V gene end was trimmed by 3 bases and the J gene end by 1 base; junction bases not matched to a gene: 4. Germline V gene data show CDR1 as KGHDR and CDR2 as SFDVKD. The CDR3 sequence is 17 residues long. CDR3 residues: CATSDPTSGGRTDTQYF. The CDR3 nucleotides read TGTGCCACCAGTGATCCGACTAGCGGGGGCCGCACAGATACGCAGTATTTT.

The rearrangement links TRBV6-1 to TRBJ2-6, with D hard to call. Between the trimmed V and J ends, which lost 4 bases and 2 bases, there was a span of 12 bases. This CDR3 spans 16 amino acids. CDR1 is MNHNS, CDR2 SASEGT, per germline. The CDR3 DNA follows: TGTGCCAGCAGTGTATTTTGGCTTACTGGGGCCAACGTCCTGACTTTC. Translation gives CASSVFWLTGANVLTF.

The chain joins TRBV2 to TRBJ2-7; D ambiguous. This CDR3 has 13 amino acids. Trimming took off 7 bases at V and 7 bases at J, with 17 bases between the two ends. Germline CDR1 and CDR2: SNHLY and FYNNEI. The CDR3 sequence is CASTLFPVGEQYF. The CDR3 nucleotides read TGTGCCAGCACATTATTCCCGGTGGGGGAGCAGTACTTC.

V usage is TRBV20-1 and J usage is TRBJ2-2; TRBD2 agrees at 8 bases. Germline V CDR1 and CDR2: DFQATT, SNEGSKA (reference sequence). This CDR3 has 14 amino acids. Trimming cost V 4 bases and J 5 bases; bases outside gene matches: 6. CDR3 DNA sequence: TGCAGTGCTACAAGCGGGAGTGGAACCGGGGAGCTGTTTTTT. Translated, it gives CSATSGSGTGELFF.

The rearrangement links TRBV13 to TRBJ2-1; 7 nucleotides agree with TRBD1. Germline CDR1 and CDR2: PRHDT and FYEKMQ (reference sequence). V was clipped by 5 bases and J by 5 bases; unmatched bases: 9. The CDR3 runs to 15 residues. The CDR3 bases are TGTGCCAGCAGCCGCCGGGACAGCCCCAACAATGAGCAGTTCTTC. Protein: CASSRRDSPNNEQFF.

Many counts were recorded for this clonotype. The J gene is TRBJ2-2, the V gene TRBV27, with D perhaps assigned TRBD1 or TRBD2 (6 bases each). The CDR3 length is 15 residues. The V end was cut by 2 bases, the J end by 2 bases, with 9 bases between. CDR1 is MNHEY, CDR2 SMNVEV, per germline (reference sequence). The DNA for the CDR3 is TGTGCCAGCAGTTTAGCCGGGGGCAACACCGGGGAGCTGTTTTTT. Amino acids: CASSLAGGNTGELFF.

The V call is TRBV7-9, the J call TRBJ2-1, with 9 bases aligning to TRBD2. Germline CDR1 reads SEHNR; CDR2 reads FQNEAQ (reference sequence). CDR3 length: 17 residues. With V trimmed by 0 bases and J by 5 bases, 8 bases remained unmatched. CDR3 nucleotide sequence: TGTGCCAGCAGCTTAGCTCCCGGACTAGCGCCTAACAATGAGCAGTTCTTC. The encoded protein is CASSLAPGLAPNNEQFF.

The table lists this clonotype with many counts. The chain employs TRBV14 and TRBJ2-7; the D is unclear. The germline gives CDR1 SGHDN, CDR2 FVKESK. The CDR3 contains 13 residues. Trimming pared 1 base from V and 8 bases from J, leaving 12 bases between. The CDR3 nucleotides are TGTGCCAGCAGCCAAGGGGCAGGACGCCAGCAGTACTTC. It yields the protein CASSQGAGRQQYF.

In this sample, this clonotype turned up a few times. The chain has TRBV12-3 or TRBV12-4 and TRBJ1-6; TRBD1 matches at 7 bases. The CDR3 is 14 amino acids. V shed 4 bases and J 7 bases; nucleotides not matched to a gene: 4. Here the CDR3 reads CASSSDRFNSPLHF. The CDR3 DNA reads TGTGCCAGCAGTTCGGACAGGTTCAATTCACCCCTCCACTTT.

This clonotype was seen only a few times. The chain uses TRBV2 and TRBJ2-7; TRBD2 agrees at 8 bases. The CDR3 covers 14 residues. Looked up from germline, CDR1 is SNHLY and CDR2 is FYNNEI. V lost 7 bases and J lost 1; bases outside the gene matches: 6. For the CDR3, the DNA is TGTGCCAGCAAGAGGACTAGCAATTCCTACGAGCAGTACGTC. Protein sequence: CASKRTSNSYEQYV.

This clonotype turned up a few times. The chain carries TRBV15 and TRBJ2-1; 7 bases match TRBD1. Looked up from germline, CDR1 is LNHNV and CDR2 is YYDKDF (reference sequence). Unmatched junction bases numbered 4, after V lost 0 bases and J lost 8 bases. CDR3 length: 14 residues. DNA of the CDR3: TGTGCCACCAGCAGAGAGGGACAGTCGTATGAGCAGTTCTTC. Protein: CATSREGQSYEQFF.

This clonotype has a count of ten or more. The chain combines TRBV24-1 with TRBJ1-2; D not resolved. The CDR3 loop spans 11 amino acids. V lost 3 bases to trimming and J lost 5 bases, with 3 bases between them. Germline V gene data show CDR1 as KGHDR and CDR2 as SFDVKD. The CDR3 spells CATSDGYGYTF. CDR3 DNA: TGTGCCACCAGTGATGGGTATGGCTACACCTTC.

This clonotype was recorded many times. The J gene is TRBJ2-3, the V gene TRBV6-1, with D possibly matching TRBD1 (5 bases). V lost 4 bases and J lost 2, with 10 bases in between. The length of the CDR3 is 14 residues. Per the germline V gene, CDR1 is MNHNS and CDR2 is SASEGT. CDR3 DNA: TGTGCCAGCAGTGGACAGATTACCACAGATACGCAGTATTTT. The encoded protein is CASSGQITTDTQYF.

J is TRBJ2-3 and V is TRBV12-3 or TRBV12-4; TRBD2 agrees at 13 bases. This CDR3 is 17 amino acids long. Trimming at V came to 0 bases and at J to 6 bases, leaving 6 bases not matched to a gene. This chain's CDR3 is CASSLARTSGRYDTQYF. DNA of the CDR3: TGTGCCAGCAGTTTAGCCCGGACTAGCGGGAGATATGATACGCAGTATTTT.

J is TRBJ2-5 and V is TRBV15; TRBD1 might be the D (7 bases). The CDR3 sequence is 15 residues long. Germline V gives CDR1 LNHNV, CDR2 YYDKDF (reference sequence). V dropped 0 bases and J dropped 4 bases, with 12 bases sitting between them. This CDR3 reads CATSRDLQGGETQYF. DNA of the CDR3: TGTGCCACCAGCAGAGATCTCCAGGGGGGAGAGACCCAGTACTTC.

In this sample, this clonotype turned up many times. The genes are TRBV5-6 and TRBJ2-7; maybe TRBD2 (6 bases). V dropped 0 bases and J dropped 6 bases, with 16 bases sitting between them. Per the germline V gene, CDR1 is SGHDT and CDR2 is YYEEEE. The CDR3 is 15 amino acids. This CDR3 is CASSLAAGSPSEQYF. Written as DNA, the CDR3 is TGTGCCAGCAGCTTGGCTGCGGGGTCACCATCCGAGCAGTACTTC.

The gene calls are TRBV28 and TRBJ2-2, with a tentative D call TRBD2 (7 bases). The CDR3 is 14 amino acids. The V end lost 6 bases, the J end lost 2 bases, and 10 bases lay between the germline ends. Germline CDR1 reads MDHEN; CDR2 reads SYDVKM. The CDR3 DNA reads TGTGCCAGCAGGAGGGGGGGAAACACCGGGGAGCTGTTTTTT. Translated: CASRRGGNTGELFF.

The chain is built from TRBV20-1 and TRBJ2-3; D is unresolved. This CDR3 has 13 amino acids. Germline V CDR1 and CDR2: DFQATT, SNEGSKA (reference sequence). V shed 5 bases and J shed 5 bases, with 14 bases lying between them. In DNA, the CDR3 is TGCAGTGCTCCCACGATCGGGTTAGATACGCAGTATTTT. Its protein product is CSAPTIGLDTQYF.

The table lists this clonotype with many counts. V usage is TRBV3-1 and J usage is TRBJ1-6; D might be TRBD1 (6 bases). CDR1 is LGHDT and CDR2 is YNNKEL in the germline V gene (reference sequence). The CDR3 sequence is 14 residues long. V was pared by 4 bases and J by 8 bases, with 12 bases between. The CDR3 DNA sequence: TGTGCCAGCAGCCGTTGGACAGCTGATTCACCCCTCCACTTT. Amino acid sequence: CASSRWTADSPLHF.

The CDR3 region is CASSQVWTSGSRTRARAYEQYF. Here the CDR3 DNA reads TGCGCCAGCAGCCAAGTTTGGACTAGCGGGAGTAGAACGCGGGCGAGGGCCTACGAGCAGTACTTC. V and J are TRBV4-1 and TRBJ2-7, with 13 bases that match TRBD2. J gave up 2 bases and V 1 base, and 20 bases lay outside the gene matches. CDR3 length equals 22 residues. The germline gives CDR1 MGHRA, CDR2 YSYEKL.